Shown below are 12 T cell receptor beta chains from a single sample sequenced in a study of OX40 agonist ivuxolimab in advanced cancers. The protocol was immunoSEQ multiplex PCR, while the TCRdb copy is restricted to in-frame clones and leaves out a portion. The sample carries about 10,000 clones, approximately 91% recorded once. Sequenced here: CD4+ or CD8+ T cells sorted from blood, sampled in a trial of the OX40 agonist ivuxolimab. These receptors were taken from an adult with an advanced solid tumor such as melanoma, head and neck, liver or kidney cancer.

This chain links TRBV7-3 with TRBJ2-3; 9 nucleotides align to TRBD2. The CDR3 runs to 15 residues. Germline-derived CDR1 and CDR2 are SGHTA and FQGTGA. Trimming removed 4 bases from V and 4 bases from J; junction bases left unmatched: 6. The CDR3 here is CASSYSGGGSDTQYF. The CDR3 DNA sequence: TGTGCCAGCAGCTATAGCGGGGGAGGGTCAGATACGCAGTATTTT. Based on the CDR3 plus reference TRBV7-3 and TRBJ2-3, the full variable domain is GAGVSQTPSNKVTEKGKYVELRCDPISGHTALYWYRQSLGQGPEFLIYFQGTGAADDSGLPNDRFFAVRPEGSVSTLKIQRTERGDSAVYLCASSYSGGGSDTQYFGPGTRLTVL.

The table lists this clone with a few counts. The V and J genes are TRBV4-2 and TRBJ2-2; 9 bases align to TRBD2. V dropped 5 bases and J dropped 7; count of bases not matched to a gene: 11. CDR1 and CDR2 (germline): LGHNA, YNFKEQ. The CDR3 runs to 16 residues. The CDR3 loop is CASSSRFGTSNGELFF. CDR3 coding DNA: TGTGCCAGCAGCTCTAGGTTTGGGACTAGCAACGGGGAGCTGTTTTTT.

CDR3 DNA: TGTGCCAGCCCGGTTGGAGAGCGGGGGAACACCGGGGAGCTGTTTTTT. It specifies CASPVGERGNTGELFF. The gene calls are TRBV7-9 and TRBJ2-2; TRBD2 agrees at 7 bases. V shed 8 bases, J shed 1 base, and the junction held 10 bases outside the gene matches. Germline CDR1 is SEHNR and CDR2 is FQNEAQ (reference sequence). This CDR3 region has 16 residues.

V and J are TRBV19 and TRBJ2-3; TRBD1 matches at 10 bases. The V segment lost 6 bases and the J segment 8 bases; nucleotides outside the gene matches: 14. CDR1 LNHDA and CDR2 SQIVND come from the germline V gene (reference sequence). CDR3 size: 16 residues. In nucleotides, the CDR3 is TGTGCCAGTAGCCTGCCGGGACAGGGGTCCCTTGGTACGCAGTATTTT. It yields the protein CASSLPGQGSLGTQYF.

The rearrangement uses TRBV27 and TRBJ2-7, with TRBD2 as a possible D gene (7 bases). V lost 4 bases to trimming and J lost 2 bases, with 12 bases between them. Germline values: CDR1 MNHEY, CDR2 SMNVEV (reference sequence). The CDR3 runs 14 residues. CDR3 protein: CASSSGGRPYEQYF. CDR3 sequence (DNA): TGTGCCAGCAGTTCGGGGGGCCGCCCCTACGAGCAGTACTTC.

This chain connects TRBV7-8 to TRBJ2-7, with a possible D match to TRBD1 (5 bases). The V and J ends lost 7 bases and 2 bases respectively, with 21 bases between them. The CDR3 runs 16 residues. The V gene's germline CDR1 is SGHVS and CDR2 FQNEAQ. The CDR3: CASKITPGTGAYEQYF. CDR3 coding DNA: TGTGCCAGCAAGATAACTCCGGGCACAGGAGCCTACGAGCAGTACTTC.

The chain combines TRBV11-3 with TRBJ2-3; 11 bases map to TRBD2. The CDR3 contains 15 residues. J lost 6 bases, V lost 3 bases, and 5 bases had no gene match. From germline, CDR1 is SGHNT and CDR2 YENEEA. For the CDR3, the DNA is TGTGCCAGCAGCTTCCCTAGCGGGGGGCCGGATACGCAGTATTTT. This gives the protein CASSFPSGGPDTQYF.

This chain uses TRBV4-2 with TRBJ2-1; TRBD2 aligns across 7 bases. Losses at the gene ends were 8 bases for V and 2 bases for J; bases not matched to a gene: 3. CDR3 length equals 13 residues. Germline V gene data show CDR1 as LGHNA and CDR2 as YNFKEQ. This chain's CDR3 is CASRGDPYNEQFF. CDR3 nucleotides: TGTGCCAGCCGGGGGGACCCCTACAATGAGCAGTTCTTC.

This clone is a singleton in its sample. This chain links TRBV7-6 with TRBJ1-6, with D perhaps matching TRBD1 (5 bases). CDR1 and CDR2 (germline): SGHVS, FNYEAQ. Trimming stripped 2 bases from V and 0 bases from J, with 8 bases between. The CDR3 spans 16 residues. The CDR3 spells CASSLRGGSYNSPLHF. The CDR3 coding sequence is TGTGCCAGCAGCTTACGGGGCGGCTCCTATAATTCACCCCTCCACTTT.

This rearrangement joins TRBV5-6 to TRBJ1-3; D unclear. Per the germline V gene, CDR1 is SGHDT and CDR2 is YYEEEE. Trimming cost V 1 base and J 0 bases, with 5 bases left between them. The CDR3 runs to 14 residues. DNA of the CDR3: TGTGCCAGCAGCTTGCTGGGCTCTGGAAACACCATATATTTT. Its protein product is CASSLLGSGNTIYF.

This chain uses TRBV12-5 with TRBJ2-1, with D unclear. Germline V gives CDR1 LGHNT, CDR2 FRNRAP. The CDR3 has 10 amino acids. V gave up 4 bases and J gave up 5 bases, with 0 bases separating them. CDR3 in amino acids: CASGYNEQFF. As DNA, the CDR3 is TGTGCTAGTGGTTACAATGAGCAGTTCTTC.

This chain joins TRBV7-9 and TRBJ2-1; 7 bases are a match to TRBD1. J lost 3 bases, V lost 4 bases, and 9 bases had no gene match. The CDR3 is made up of 16 amino acids. Germline loops: CDR1 SEHNR, CDR2 FQNEAQ (reference sequence). The CDR3, as DNA: TGTGCCAGCAGCTACCGTCCACAGGGGTACTACAATGAGCAGTTCTTC. Its protein is CASSYRPQGYYNEQFF.